A selection of T cell receptor beta chains follows, all from one sample in a study of T cell changes during pregnancy in multiple sclerosis. Profiled with immunoSEQ multiplex PCR; TCRdb holds only in-frame clones, not every one. The sample records more than 35,000 clones, around 90% being singletons. Sequences were derived from CD4+ T cells from peripheral blood mononuclear cells, sampled in the second trimester of pregnancy. Every receptor here comes from a female donor with multiple sclerosis, enrolled in a pregnancy study. The CDR3 runs from the conserved cysteine through the conserved F or W. Each record gives: CDR3 DNA, CDR3 protein, clone size, D gene, J gene, V gene. The D gene is left open where the match is weak. Size is omitted from some rows. Given values are once, few, many or a class for expanded clones.

TGCGCCAGCGGGAGGGCCGGGAGCCAAGAGACCCAGTACTTC	CASGRAGSQETQYF	NA	TRBD2	TRBJ2-5	TRBV5-1
TGTGCCAGCAGCTTAACAGGGGGAAACACTGAAGCTTTCTTT	CASSLTGGNTEAFF	NA	NA	TRBJ1-1	TRBV7-3
TGTGCCAGCAGCTTGAGACAGGCCCGAGGCGGCTACACCTTC	CASSLRQARGGYTF	NA	NA	TRBJ1-2	TRBV7-2
TGTGCCAGTAGCCTAGGGGCGGGGGTCCAAAAGTCGACGCAGTATTTT	CASSLGAGVQKSTQYF	NA	TRBD2	TRBJ2-3	TRBV19
TGTGCCAGCAGGCCAACTAGCGGAGCCACCGGGGAGCTGTTTTTT	CASRPTSGATGELFF	NA	TRBD2	TRBJ2-2	TRBV27
TGCGCCAGCAGCTTTAACCGAGACTACGAGCAGTACTTC	CASSFNRDYEQYF	NA	NA	TRBJ2-7	TRBV5-1
TGTGCCACCAGCAGAGAACGGGTCGCGATGAATGAGCAGTTCTTC	CATSRERVAMNEQFF	NA	NA	TRBJ2-1	TRBV15
TGCGCCAGCAGCTCCCGCCTGTCCTCGCGGTTTAGCACAGATACGCAGTATTTT	CASSSRLSSRFSTDTQYF	NA	NA	TRBJ2-3	TRBV5-1
TGTGCCAGTAGTATGTTGCAGGGTAACGGGGAGCTGTTTTTT	CASSMLQGNGELFF	NA	NA	TRBJ2-2	TRBV19
TGCGCCAGCAGTGGGTCTTCGGGCAATCAGCCCCAGCATTTT	CASSGSSGNQPQHF	NA	NA	TRBJ1-5	TRBV10-2
TGTGCCAGCAGCTTAAAGGGGGGGGCGCCTACTGAAGCTTTCTTT	CASSLKGGAPTEAFF	NA	NA	TRBJ1-1	TRBV7-3
TGTGCCAGCAGCTCTGGACTAGCCCCCGGGGAGCTGTTTTTT	CASSSGLAPGELFF	NA	TRBD2	TRBJ2-2	TRBV7-2
TGTGCCAGCAGATCCCAGCGGGGTGCCCAAGAGACCCAGTACTTC	CASRSQRGAQETQYF	NA	TRBD2	TRBJ2-5	TRBV2
TGTGCCAGCTCACCACGGACAGGGGCCGGCGAGCAGTACTTC	CASSPRTGAGEQYF	NA	TRBD1	TRBJ2-7	TRBV18
TGCAGCGTCCGACAGGGGGCGTCCTATGGCTACACCTTC	CSVRQGASYGYTF	NA	TRBD1	TRBJ1-2	TRBV29-1
TGTGCCAGCAGTCTAAGACTAGCGGCCACAGATACGCAGTATTTT	CASSLRLAATDTQYF	NA	TRBD2	TRBJ2-3	TRBV28
TGCGCCAGCAGCCCCGAGAGCGGGAGCAAAACCTACGAGCAGTACTTC	CASSPESGSKTYEQYF	NA	TRBD2	TRBJ2-7	TRBV5-1
TGCGCCAGCAGCTACCAGACAGGCCTCTCTGGAAACACCATATATTTT	CASSYQTGLSGNTIYF	NA	NA	TRBJ1-3	TRBV5-1
TGTGCCAGCACCCTCGGGGGGACCCAGTACTTC	CASTLGGTQYF	NA	NA	TRBJ2-5	TRBV6-6
TGTGCCAGCAGCGTAGTGTGGCAGAACACCGGGGAGCTGTTTTTT	CASSVVWQNTGELFF	once	NA	TRBJ2-2	TRBV9
TGTGCCATCAGTGATCCCGTTCTAGGGACTAGCGGGAGAGGGTGGAATGAGCAGTTCTTC	CAISDPVLGTSGRGWNEQFF	NA	TRBD2	TRBJ2-1	TRBV10-3
TGTGCCAGCAGCAACACGAGGAGGAACACCATATATTTT	CASSNTRRNTIYF	NA	NA	TRBJ1-3	TRBV7-6
TGCGCCAGCAGCCACTTAGCGGGGTATGAGCAGTTCTTC	CASSHLAGYEQFF	NA	TRBD2	TRBJ2-1	TRBV4-1
TGTGCCATCAGTGAGTCGGCGGGGGCTCGACAGCCCCAGCATTTT	CAISESAGARQPQHF	once	NA	TRBJ1-5	TRBV10-3
TGTGCCAGCAGCTTAGGAGGAGTCCAGGGGGTCTCCTACGAGCAGTACTTC	CASSLGGVQGVSYEQYF	once	TRBD1	TRBJ2-7	TRBV7-9
TGCGCCAGCAGCTTGGCCGTCGGGGGGGCGTTCGCCTACGAGCAGTACTTC	CASSLAVGGAFAYEQYF	few	TRBD2	TRBJ2-7	TRBV5-1
TGTGCCAGCCTAGACCCAAGCGGCCAAAGCACAGATACGCAGTATTTT	CASLDPSGQSTDTQYF	NA	NA	TRBJ2-3	TRBV27
TGTGCCAGCAGCTTTTTTTCGGGGGCAGGGGGGACCGGGGAGCTGTTTTTT	CASSFFSGAGGTGELFF	NA	NA	TRBJ2-2	TRBV9
TGTGCCAGCAGTTACGGACACCCGCCCTACGAGCAGTACTTC	CASSYGHPPYEQYF	NA	NA	TRBJ2-7	TRBV6-5
TGTGCCAGCAGGACGGGAGTAGTGAGAACAGATACGCAGTATTTT	CASRTGVVRTDTQYF	NA	NA	TRBJ2-3	TRBV27
TGTGCCAGCAGTTACGGAGGGGTAGCCTACGAGCAGTACTTC	CASSYGGVAYEQYF	NA	NA	TRBJ2-7	TRBV6-5
TGTGCCAGCAGCCCAGAAGGGACAAATTACAATGAGCAGTTCTTC	CASSPEGTNYNEQFF	few	NA	TRBJ2-1	TRBV7-2
TGTGCCAGCTCATCCTCCCAGGGACTCAGATATGGCTACACCTTC	CASSSSQGLRYGYTF	NA	NA	TRBJ1-2	TRBV18
TGTGCCAGCAGCTTCTCTAGCGGGAGCTCCTACAATGAGCAGTTCTTC	CASSFSSGSSYNEQFF	NA	TRBD2	TRBJ2-1	TRBV7-2
TGTGCCAGCAGCCGAAGACAGGGGGCAACTAATGAAAAACTGTTTTTT	CASSRRQGATNEKLFF	NA	TRBD1	TRBJ1-4	TRBV7-9
TGTGCCACCAGCAGAGTTTATGGAGCGGTTCGTACGGGTGGAGAGACCCAGTACTTC	CATSRVYGAVRTGGETQYF	NA	NA	TRBJ2-5	TRBV15
TGTGCCAGCAGCCCCCGACAGGGGAACTCCTACGAGCAGTACTTC	CASSPRQGNSYEQYF	NA	TRBD1	TRBJ2-7	TRBV7-2
TGTGCCAGCACCAGCGGGAGCTCCTACAATGAGCAGTTCTTC	CASTSGSSYNEQFF	NA	TRBD2	TRBJ2-1	TRBV28
TGTGCCAGCAGCCCCGGCCCGGAGGTCTACGAGCAGTACTTC	CASSPGPEVYEQYF	NA	NA	TRBJ2-7	TRBV7-2
TGCGCCAGCAGCCAACAGGGTCCTTACAATGAGCAGTTCTTC	CASSQQGPYNEQFF	NA	NA	TRBJ2-1	TRBV4-3
TGCACCAGCAGCCTCAGGCCGGGACTAGCGGGACTAAGCTCCTACGAGCAGTACTTC	CTSSLRPGLAGLSSYEQYF	NA	NA	TRBJ2-7	TRBV1
TGTGCCAGCAGCGTAGACGCGTCGCTGCGCATCTCTGGAAACACCATATATTTT	CASSVDASLRISGNTIYF	once	NA	TRBJ1-3	TRBV9
TGTGCCAGCAGCCCGTCGGCCAACGTCCTGACTTTC	CASSPSANVLTF	NA	NA	TRBJ2-6	TRBV7-2
TGTGCCAGCTCACCACCGGGGGGAGAGACCCAGTACTTC	CASSPPGGETQYF	NA	NA	TRBJ2-5	TRBV18
TGTGCCAGCAGCCCCGGGGAGATCTCCTACAATGAGCAGTTCTTC	CASSPGEISYNEQFF	NA	NA	TRBJ2-1	TRBV7-3
TGTGCCAGCAGCTTAGAAGCGGGAGTATCCTACGAGCAGTACTTC	CASSLEAGVSYEQYF	NA	TRBD2	TRBJ2-7	TRBV7-2
TGTGCCAGCACCCCAGGGGTAGCTGAAGCTTTCTTT	CASTPGVAEAFF	NA	NA	TRBJ1-1	TRBV14
TGTGCCAGCAATCCGGGACAGTGTTCTGGAAACACCATATATTTT	CASNPGQCSGNTIYF	NA	NA	TRBJ1-3	TRBV21-1
TGTGCCAGCAGCCTAGCGGGCCAAGCCTACGAGCAGTACTTC	CASSLAGQAYEQYF	NA	TRBD2	TRBJ2-7	TRBV7-2
TGTGCCAGCAGCACTCGGAAAGGGACAGAGTATTACGAGCAGTACTTC	CASSTRKGTEYYEQYF	NA	TRBD1	TRBJ2-7	TRBV7-2
TGTGCCAGCAGCTTAGTGCAGGCGGGAGGGGGTAATGAGCAGTTCTTC	CASSLVQAGGGNEQFF	NA	TRBD2	TRBJ2-1	TRBV7-2
TGTGCCAGCAGCTTATACGGCCAGGGTTACAATGAGCAGTTCTTC	CASSLYGQGYNEQFF	NA	NA	TRBJ2-1	TRBV11-2
TGTGCCAGCAGACAAACTCAGACAGGGGGCGAGCAGTACTTC	CASRQTQTGGEQYF	NA	TRBD1	TRBJ2-7	TRBV2